This T cell receptor beta chain was retrieved from a study of identical twins. In TCRdb, the 5' RACE reads were re-called with MiXCR into one record per CDR3 protein. The sample consists of about 190,000 distinct CDR3 sequences, around 15% of them appearing once. V gave up 5 bases and J gave up 7 bases; unmatched junction bases: 8. The CDR3 totals 15 residues. Looked up from germline, CDR1 is SGHAT and CDR2 is FQDESV (reference sequence). Overall study results and limits: Among beta out-of-frame sequences, excess sharing between twins appeared weaker.

This clonotype has just a few counts. Its antigen is unknown. The same data also went into a second study, on T cells expressing NK-cell markers. In that study: The CD3+CD56-NKG2C+ fraction of a handful of donors was also led by these clonotypes.

The origin of this receptor is a woman under 30 in good health. V and J are TRBV11-1 and TRBJ1-4, with 9 nucleotides matching TRBD1. The sample taken for sequencing was CD8+ T cells sorted from blood. The CDR3 is CASSAGTGSAEKLFF. The CDR3 nucleotides are TGTGCCAGCAGCGCCGGGACAGGGTCGGCTGAAAAACTGTTTTTT.